This T cell receptor beta chain derives from a study of memory CD4+ T cells and cytomegalovirus serostatus. Whole-study results and caveats: CD4+ memory repertoires contained 67 of 164 reported CMV TCRbeta sequences. CMV serostatus prediction reached median AUC approximately 0.96, or 0.89 with US-trained model.

TCRdb keeps only in-frame clones here, not all; method: immunoSEQ multiplex PCR. This table holds 40,000 to 45,000 clones, just over 75% found once. Germline V lookup: CDR1 MDHEN, CDR2 SYDVKM. The junction had 8 bases not matched to a gene; V was cut back by 6 bases and J by 2 bases. The CDR3 runs 16 residues. About this clone: Its antigen is currently unknown.

The sort gate was single viable CD3+CD4+CD8-CD45RO+ cells for memory CD4+ T cells. Serostatus was set by detecting CMV pp150, pp28, p38, p52 IgG. Sample: memory CD4+ T cells from blood. This receptor was obtained from an adult in good health and CMV-seronegative. The genes are TRBV28 and TRBJ2-3; 10 bases align to TRBD2. CDR3 sequence reads: CASRTIAGGSTDTQYF. The DNA of the CDR3 is TGTGCCAGCAGGACTATAGCGGGGGGCTCCACAGATACGCAGTATTTT.